These 23 T cell receptor beta chains originate from one sample sequenced in a study of control samples from healthy donors and cancer patients. The protocol was immunoSEQ multiplex PCR, while the TCRdb copy is restricted to in-frame clones and leaves out a portion. The sample contains some 130,000 clones, 80% to 95% of which appear only once. The sequenced material came from blood. Receptors were obtained from a man aged 35-49 years in good health.

V is TRBV6-1 and J is TRBJ1-1, with D uncertain. Trimming removed 0 bases at V and 7 bases at J, with 0 bases between. The CDR3 runs to 10 residues. Per germline, CDR1 MNHNS and CDR2 SASEGT. In DNA form, the CDR3 reads TGTGCCAGCAGTGAAGCTGAAGCTTTCTTT. This codes for CASSEAEAFF.

There are a few counts of this clone. The chain is built from TRBV13 and TRBJ1-5, with 7 bases that match TRBD1. CDR3 length: 16 residues. The V gene end was trimmed by 3 bases and the J gene end by 1 base; junction bases not matched to a gene: 6. The germline CDR1 and CDR2 sequences are PRHDT and FYEKMQ (reference sequence). The CDR3 coding sequence is TGTGCCAGCAGCTTGGGAGGGGGCAGGAGCAATCAGCCCCAGCATTTT. Protein product: CASSLGGGRSNQPQHF.

V and J are TRBV7-9 and TRBJ1-1; the D gene is possibly TRBD1 (5 bases). Germline values: CDR1 SEHNR, CDR2 FQNEAQ (reference sequence). The CDR3 extends over 15 amino acids. V lost 2 bases to trimming and J lost 6 bases, with 16 bases between them. CDR3 protein: CASSLRRGSVAEAFF. CDR3 nucleotide sequence: TGTGCCAGCAGCTTACGACGGGGGTCAGTGGCTGAAGCTTTCTTT.

The genes are TRBV10-3 and TRBJ2-1; TRBD1 matches at 10 bases. The CDR3 runs 14 residues. J lost 6 bases, V lost 4 bases, and 3 bases had no gene match. Germline CDR1 and CDR2: ENHRY and SYGVKD. The CDR3 region is CAISGTGGRNEQFF. The CDR3 coding sequence is TGTGCCATCAGTGGGACAGGGGGGCGCAATGAGCAGTTCTTC.

The CDR3 region has the DNA TGTGCTAGTGGACGGACAGGGATCTATGGCTACACCTTC. Protein sequence: CASGRTGIYGYTF. This chain uses TRBV12-5 with TRBJ1-2; 8 nucleotides align to TRBD1. V shed 6 bases and J 4 bases; nucleotides not matched to a gene: 4. The germline CDR1 and CDR2 sequences are LGHNT and FRNRAP. The CDR3 extends over 13 amino acids.

The chain has TRBV5-1 and TRBJ1-5; possibly TRBD1 for D (6 bases). There are 15 residues in the CDR3. Germline V gene sequence: CDR1 SGHRS, CDR2 YFSETQ. Trimming pared 0 bases from V and 5 bases from J, leaving 12 bases between. The CDR3 bases are TGCGCCAGCAGCTTGGTGGGAGGGGGGGATCAGCCCCAGCATTTT. Protein product: CASSLVGGGDQPQHF.

V gene TRBV30 combines with J gene TRBJ1-6; D is unresolved. CDR3 length: 12 amino acids. Trimming pared 2 bases from V and 7 bases from J, leaving 6 bases between. Germline-derived CDR1 and CDR2 are GTSNPN and SVGIG (reference sequence). The CDR3 region is CAWSLGNSPLHF. DNA for the CDR3: TGTGCCTGGAGTTTGGGGAATTCACCCCTCCACTTT.

The chain joins TRBV25-1 to TRBJ1-2; 7 bases agree with TRBD1. Germline loops: CDR1 MGHDK, CDR2 SYGVNS. This CDR3 has 16 amino acids. With V trimmed by 3 bases and J by 3 bases, 10 bases remained unmatched. CDR3 DNA: TGTGCCAGCAGTGACATCACAGGGGAGGGGGACTATGGCTACACCTTC. It specifies CASSDITGEGDYGYTF.

The chain uses TRBV6-4 and TRBJ1-1; no reliable D call. This CDR3 region has 13 residues. The germline V and J ends were trimmed by 4 bases and 5 bases, with 11 bases remaining between them. CDR1 MRHNA and CDR2 SNTAGT come from the germline V gene. The CDR3 loop reads CASSAGPGTEAFF. The CDR3 bases are TGTGCCAGCAGTGCCGGACCTGGGACTGAAGCTTTCTTT.

The rearrangement joins TRBV27 to TRBJ2-1; 10 bases align to TRBD1. Trimming removed 5 bases from V and 6 bases from J; junction bases left unmatched: 10. CDR1 and CDR2 from the germline V gene are MNHEY and SMNVEV (reference sequence). CDR3 length: 16 residues. The CDR3 DNA follows: TGTGCCAGCAGTATGGCCGGGACAGGGGTTTCCAATGAGCAGTTCTTC. This encodes CASSMAGTGVSNEQFF.

The rearrangement links TRBV4-2 to TRBJ1-4; the D is unclear. Germline V gene data show CDR1 as LGHNA and CDR2 as YNFKEQ. V lost 1 base, J lost 7 bases, and 10 bases lay in between. The CDR3 length is 14 residues. As DNA, the CDR3 is TGTGCCAGCAGCCAAGGCGGCGGGAGTGAAAAACTGTTTTTT. This translates into CASSQGGGSEKLFF.

V usage is TRBV18 and J usage is TRBJ2-1, with 13 bases fitting TRBD2. Trimming removed 4 bases from V and 0 bases from J; junction bases left unmatched: 6. This CDR3 has 18 residues. CDR1 KGHSH and CDR2 LQKENI come from the germline V gene. As DNA, the CDR3 is TGTGCCAGCTCACAGACTAGCGGGGGGCCAAGCTCCTACAATGAGCAGTTCTTC. Amino acid sequence: CASSQTSGGPSSYNEQFF.

The V call is TRBV19, the J call TRBJ2-7; 11 positions agree with TRBD2. The ends lost 6 bases at V and 6 bases at J; junction bases unmatched: 7. CDR1 and CDR2 (germline): LNHDA, SQIVND (reference sequence). This CDR3 spans 14 amino acids. CDR3 bases: TGTGCCAGTAGCTCTACTAGCGGGGGTCTCGAGCAGTACTTC. As protein: CASSSTSGGLEQYF.

V usage is TRBV4-1 and J usage is TRBJ1-3, with 8 bases identical to TRBD1. V lost 4 bases and J lost 0; bases outside the gene matches: 8. Germline loops: CDR1 MGHRA, CDR2 YSYEKL. This CDR3 contains 17 residues. The CDR3 coding sequence is TGCGCCAGCAGCCGGACAGGACAGGGCCTCTCTGGAAACACCATATATTTT. Its translation is CASSRTGQGLSGNTIYF.

The rearrangement joins TRBV6-2 or TRBV6-3 to TRBJ2-1; 7 bases are shared with TRBD1. V trimming: 5 bases; J trimming: 9 bases; junction bases outside the gene matches: 10. The germline V gene encodes CDR1 MNHEY and CDR2 SVGEGT. This CDR3 spans 14 amino acids. CDR3 in DNA: TGTGCCAGCAGTCGCGACAGGGTAGGCACTGAGCAGTTCTTC. Translating gives CASSRDRVGTEQFF.

This clone was seen only once. The chain is built from TRBV5-1 and TRBJ2-3; D is unclear. The V gene lost 3 bases and the J gene lost 0 bases, with 5 bases spanning the gap. CDR3 length equals 13 residues. The germline V gene encodes CDR1 SGHRS and CDR2 YFSETQ. CDR3 in amino acids: CASSSHSTDTQYF. CDR3 bases: TGCGCCAGCAGCTCCCATAGCACAGATACGCAGTATTTT.

The CDR3 loop reads CASSLVASGRRSETQYF. The CDR3 bases are TGTGCCAGCAGCTTGGTAGCTAGCGGTAGGCGGTCGGAGACCCAGTACTTC. V is TRBV5-5 and J is TRBJ2-5; 7 bases are a match to TRBD2. Trimming removed 0 bases from V and 5 bases from J; junction bases left unmatched: 13. Looked up from germline, CDR1 is SGHKS and CDR2 is YYEKEE (reference sequence). This CDR3 is 17 amino acids long.

This chain links TRBV5-5 with TRBJ2-2; the match to TRBD2 covers 7 bases. The ends lost 7 bases at V and 4 bases at J; junction bases unmatched: 13. Germline V gene sequence: CDR1 SGHKS, CDR2 YYEKEE (reference sequence). The CDR3 contains 16 residues. CDR3 amino acids: CASRPSWTRPTGELFF. CDR3 nucleotides: TGTGCCAGCCGACCCTCCTGGACTAGGCCCACCGGGGAGCTGTTTTTT. Filled out from reference TRBV5-5 and TRBJ2-2, the complete variable domain reads DAGVTQSPTHLIKTRGQQVTLRCSPISGHKSVSWYQQVLGQGPQFIFQYYEKEERGRGNFPDRFSARQFPNYSSELNVNALLLGDSALYLCASRPSWTRPTGELFFGEGSRLTVL.

The chain employs TRBV21-1 and TRBJ1-5; TRBD1 was called by the table and not checked on the DNA. TRBV21-1 is given as a pseudogene. The CDR3 consists of 16 residues. CDR3 amino acids: CASSKIRHSACQPQHF. CDR3 sequence (DNA): TGTGCCAGCAGCAAGATAAGACACTCAGCATGTCAGCCCCAGCATTTT.

This clone appeared once. CDR3 sequence (DNA): TGTGCCAGCAGCTTACTAGTAGTATATGGCTACACCTTC. Translated: CASSLLVVYGYTF. V gene TRBV12-3 or TRBV12-4 combines with J gene TRBJ1-2, with D hard to call. The CDR3 has 13 amino acids. V lost 6 bases and J 5 bases, leaving 13 bases between the germline ends.

The J gene is TRBJ1-1, the V gene TRBV27; D perhaps matches TRBD1 (5 bases). Per germline, CDR1 MNHEY and CDR2 SMNVEV (reference sequence). The CDR3 sequence is 13 residues long. The V end was cut by 2 bases, the J end by 8 bases, with 12 bases between. This chain's CDR3 is CASSLNQGLEAFF. The CDR3 DNA reads as TGTGCCAGCAGTTTAAATCAGGGTTTGGAAGCTTTCTTT.

The chain carries TRBV6-5 and TRBJ1-6; no reliable D call. CDR1 is MNHEY and CDR2 is SVGAGI in the germline V gene. V dropped 6 bases and J dropped 6 bases, with 15 bases sitting between them. The CDR3 has 15 residues. CDR3 DNA: TGTGCCAGCAGGGCATTTAGGTCGGGTAATTCACCCCTCCACTTT. This translates into CASRAFRSGNSPLHF.

The V and J genes are TRBV19 and TRBJ1-5; TRBD1 might be the D (5 bases). The CDR3 extends over 13 amino acids. V was trimmed by 7 bases and J by 9 bases, leaving 16 bases between them. Germline assignment: CDR1 LNHDA and CDR2 SQIVND (reference sequence). The CDR3 region has the DNA TGTGCCAGTACCCCCAGGGAGGGGCGGCCCCAGCATTTT. Encoded protein: CASTPREGRPQHF.